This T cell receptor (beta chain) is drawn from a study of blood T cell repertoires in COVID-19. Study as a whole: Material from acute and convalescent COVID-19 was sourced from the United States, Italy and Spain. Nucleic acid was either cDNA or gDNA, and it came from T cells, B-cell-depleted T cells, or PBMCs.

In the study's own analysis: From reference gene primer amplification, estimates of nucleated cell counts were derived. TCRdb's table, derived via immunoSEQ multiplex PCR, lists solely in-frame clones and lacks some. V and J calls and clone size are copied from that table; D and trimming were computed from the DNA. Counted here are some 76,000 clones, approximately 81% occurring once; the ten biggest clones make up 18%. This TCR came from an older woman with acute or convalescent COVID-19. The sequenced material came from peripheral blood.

This chain's CDR3 is CASISTVPGPQAFGTDTQYF. CDR3 nucleotide sequence: TGTGCCAGCATCTCAACGGTACCTGGTCCCCAGGCGTTTGGCACAGATACGCAGTATTTT. V is TRBV3-1 (or the pseudogene TRBV3-2) and J is TRBJ2-3; D gene unclear. V was cut by 7 bases and J by 1 base, with 30 bases left in between. This CDR3 is 20 amino acids long. CDR1 LGHDT and CDR2 YNNKEL come from the germline V gene (reference sequence).